This T cell receptor beta chain was identified in a study of vaccination and CD4 T cells after COVID-19. Study information: Researchers treated cells with overlapping spike peptides taken from SARS-CoV-2, HCoV-NL63, HCoV-OC43 and HCoV-229E.

This clonotype is termed medium-sized (0.01 to 0.1%). Its antigen is still unknown. Stated treatment: 10-day PBMC culture with coronavirus spike peptide pools or control peptides (ViraFEST assay). Around 2.1 million PBMCs went into each well for culture with roughly 10 IU/ml IL-2 and around 10 ug/ml peptide pools. The Oncomine TCR Beta short-read assay was applied to DNA of cultured CD4+ T cells. TCRdb re-called the PCR reads through MiXCR, storing one row per CDR3 protein. The profile shows about 18,000 distinct CDR3 sequences, about 71% of them singletons. The CDR3 has 15 residues. With 4 bases removed from V and 2 bases from J, the gap between germline ends came to 14 bases. Germline V lookup: CDR1 MNHEY, CDR2 SMNVEV (reference sequence).

The sample consisted of CD4+ T cells from blood, cultured in vitro. The rearrangement uses TRBV27 and TRBJ1-2; D remains unclear. The TCR originated in a human donor who had recovered from COVID-19. CDR3 in DNA: TGTGCCAGCAGTTCACGGTGGACCGCGAACTATGGCTACACCTTC. As protein: CASSSRWTANYGYTF.